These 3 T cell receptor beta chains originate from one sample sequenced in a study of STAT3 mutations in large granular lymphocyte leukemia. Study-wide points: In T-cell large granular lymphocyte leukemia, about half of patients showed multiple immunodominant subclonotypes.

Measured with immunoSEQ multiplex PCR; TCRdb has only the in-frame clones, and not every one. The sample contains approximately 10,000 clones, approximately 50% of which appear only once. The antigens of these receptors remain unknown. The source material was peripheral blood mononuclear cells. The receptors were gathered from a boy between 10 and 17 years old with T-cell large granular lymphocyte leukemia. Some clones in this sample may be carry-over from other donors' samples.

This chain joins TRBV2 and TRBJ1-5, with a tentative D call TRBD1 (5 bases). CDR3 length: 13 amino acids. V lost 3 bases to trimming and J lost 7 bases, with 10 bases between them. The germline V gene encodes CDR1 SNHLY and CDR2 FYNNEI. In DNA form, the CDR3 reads TGTGCCAGCAGTGATTGGAGGGACCAGCCCCAGCATTTT. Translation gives CASSDWRDQPQHF.

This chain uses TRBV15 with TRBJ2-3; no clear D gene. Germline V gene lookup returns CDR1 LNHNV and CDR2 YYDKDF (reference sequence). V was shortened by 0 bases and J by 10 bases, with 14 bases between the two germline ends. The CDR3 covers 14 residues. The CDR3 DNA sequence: TGTGCCACCAGCAGAGATATTAACTTCCCGGCGCAGTATTTT. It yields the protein CATSRDINFPAQYF. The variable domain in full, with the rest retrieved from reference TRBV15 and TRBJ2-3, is DAMVIQNPRYQVTQFGKPVTLSCSQTLNHNVMYWYQQKSSQAPKLLFHYYDKDFNNEADTPDNFQSRRPNTSFCFLDIRSPGLGDTAMYLCATSRDINFPAQYFGPGTRLTVL.

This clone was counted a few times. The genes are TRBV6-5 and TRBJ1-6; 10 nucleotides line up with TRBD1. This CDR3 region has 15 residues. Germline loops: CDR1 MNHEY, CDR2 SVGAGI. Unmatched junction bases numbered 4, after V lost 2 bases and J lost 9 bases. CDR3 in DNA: TGTGCCAGCAGTTACGAGACAGGGGGCATTTCACCCCTCCACTTT. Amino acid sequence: CASSYETGGISPLHF.